This note documents a single T cell receptor beta chain sequence. A much bigger clone sits one base away, suggesting this may be a read error. Germline CDR1 and CDR2: SGHDN and FVKESK. CDR3 size: 14 residues. V lost 0 bases and J lost 0, with 5 bases in between. The data stem from a study of identical twins. In TCRdb, the 5' RACE reads were re-called with MiXCR into one record per CDR3 protein. The sample has around 280,000 distinct CDR3 sequences; around 8.8% are singletons. Healthy Caucasians, and only they, were the donors. These same records also appear under a second study, on yellow fever vaccine responses in identical twins.

Sequences were obtained from memory (CD45RO+) T cells sorted from blood. The rearrangement links TRBV14 to TRBJ1-1, with D uncertain. The source is a woman aged 18-29 years in good health. CDR3 region: CASSQDTVNTEAFF. In DNA form, the CDR3 reads TGTGCCAGCAGCCAAGATACGGTGAACACTGAAGCTTTCTTT. Variable domain in full (rest from reference TRBV14 and TRBJ1-1): EAGVTQFPSHSVIEKGQTVTLRCDPISGHDNLYWYRRVMGKEIKFLLHFVKESKQDESGMPNNRFLAERTGGTYSTLKVQPAELEDSGVYFCASSQDTVNTEAFFGQGTRLTVV.